The 6 T cell receptor beta chains below all came from one sample that was sequenced in a study of T cell responses to AZD1222 COVID-19 vaccine. The assay was immunoSEQ multiplex PCR, and TCRdb's table has in-frame clones only and misses some. The top ten clones hold 19% of a sample with around 91,000 clones, over 75% of them seen once. The sequencing here drew on peripheral blood, taken on day 0 of AZD1222 vaccination. These receptors were taken from an adult in good health.

Here the CDR3 DNA reads TGTGCCAGTCAGGTTTACTCTGGAAACACCATATATTTT. Protein product: CASQVYSGNTIYF. The genes are TRBV25-1 and TRBJ1-3; D gene ambiguous. V was pared by 9 bases and J by 0 bases, with 9 bases between. Per germline, CDR1 MGHDK and CDR2 SYGVNS. The CDR3 consists of 13 residues.

A few counts support this clone. The chain employs TRBV6-5 and TRBJ2-7; D may be TRBD1 or TRBD2 (5 bases each). The CDR3 length is 16 residues. The V end lost 3 bases, the J end lost 2 bases, and 17 bases lay between the germline ends. Germline values: CDR1 MNHEY, CDR2 SVGAGI. CDR3 bases: TGTGCCAGCAGTTATTCCCGGGGCCGTAGTACCTACGAGCAGTACTTC. Translation gives CASSYSRGRSTYEQYF.

V usage is TRBV21-1 and J usage is TRBJ1-2; the table's D call, TRBD1, was not checked against the DNA. TRBV21-1 is reported as a pseudogene. CDR3 length: 16 residues. The CDR3 loop is CASSPTYQGRYYGYTF. In DNA form, the CDR3 reads TGTGCCAGCAGCCCAACATACCAGGGTAGGTACTATGGCTACACCTTC.

V usage is TRBV2 and J usage is TRBJ1-2; tentative D call: TRBD1 (5 bases). The V end was cut by 4 bases, the J end by 6 bases, with 12 bases between. CDR1 and CDR2 from the germline V gene are SNHLY and FYNNEI. This CDR3 is 13 amino acids long. The CDR3 DNA reads as TGTGCCAGCAGTGGCCAGGGAGGGGATGGCTACACCTTC. The encoded protein is CASSGQGGDGYTF.

This sequence joins TRBV6-4 and TRBJ2-4, with TRBD1 matching 8 bases. Germline-derived CDR1 and CDR2 are MRHNA and SNTAGT. This CDR3 region has 13 residues. J lost 5 bases, V lost 6 bases, and 3 bases had no gene match. The CDR3 protein is CASRSGQENIQYF. For the CDR3, the DNA is TGTGCCAGCAGGTCGGGACAGGAAAACATTCAGTACTTC.

This CDR3 is CASSIMKGEQYF. The CDR3 region has the DNA TGTGCCAGTAGTATTATGAAGGGCGAGCAGTACTTC. This chain connects TRBV19 to TRBJ2-7, with D hard to call. The CDR3 length is 12 residues. CDR1 and CDR2 from the germline V gene are LNHDA and SQIVND (reference sequence). V was cut by 3 bases and J by 6 bases, with 9 bases left in between.